This T cell receptor (beta chain) is from a study of blood T cells in healthy people across ages. General observations from the study: Estimated diversity, derived from one million T cells, was regarded as an underestimate. PBMCs that were unsorted prevented a conclusive naive versus antigen-experienced comparison.

Per germline, CDR1 SGHTA and CDR2 FQGNSA. With 2 bases removed from V and 4 bases from J, the gap between germline ends came to 10 bases. The CDR3 length is 14 residues. This clonotype came up a few times. Its target is unknown. The use of a sample-barcoded 5' primer and a J-beta primer mix characterized a second PCR of 7 to 11 cycles. A minimum of 2.5 million CDR3-containing paired-end reads was obtained for each sample. MiXCR, applied by TCRdb to the 5' RACE reads, yields one record per CDR3 protein. The sample has roughly 900,000 distinct CDR3 sequences, about 44% seen once. The chain links TRBV7-2 to TRBJ2-3; D remains unclear. The receptor was isolated from a man younger than 45 in good health. The sample was blood. CDR3 amino acids: CASSLRSTADTQYF. Here the CDR3 DNA reads TGTGCCAGCAGCTTAAGATCTACCGCAGATACGCAGTATTTT.